This T cell receptor (beta chain) was identified during a study of T cell responses to AZD1222 COVID-19 vaccine. General study points: Donors were largely white British and mainly female; clonal diversity was possibly underestimated. Targets within unmutated variant regions were reportedly found for nearly half of spike-specific TCRs. Distributed over spike, vaccine-associated CD4 TCRs predominated at 160-218 and 743-854.

The assay was immunoSEQ multiplex PCR, and TCRdb's table has in-frame clones only and misses some. The table shows 150,000 to 250,000 clones, with 90% to 95% occurring only once. The V gene's germline CDR1 is LNHDA and CDR2 SQIVND (reference sequence). V lost 2 bases and J lost 2, with 12 bases in between. This CDR3 comprises 15 residues. On this clone: Antigen specificity is unknown.

V usage is TRBV19 and J usage is TRBJ1-2; D is undetermined. This specimen consisted of peripheral blood, obtained 28 days after the second AZD1222 dose. The TCR comes from an adult who received the AZD1222 COVID-19 vaccine. The CDR3 nucleotides read TGTGCCAGTAGTATACGGGCCCGCGCGAACTATGGCTACACCTTC. Translated, it gives CASSIRARANYGYTF.